The T cell receptor (beta chain) described here comes from a study of cytomegalovirus exposure and HLA in healthy donors. The PCR employed 60 Vbeta primers together with 13 Jbeta primers. Clones were read by immunoSEQ multiplex PCR, and TCRdb kept only the in-frame ones, dropping some. This table has roughly 200,000 clones, approximately 82% appearing once. Per germline, CDR1 SGHRS and CDR2 YFSETQ. The CDR3 sequence is 15 residues long. The V segment lost 3 bases and the J segment 2 bases; nucleotides outside the gene matches: 5. The sample was PBMCs. The chain is built from TRBV5-1 and TRBJ2-7, with 10 bases fitting TRBD2. The sequence was obtained from a man younger than 35 in good health and CMV-seronegative. In nucleotides, the CDR3 is TGCGCCAGCAGCTGGGGACTAGCGCCAACCTACGAGCAGTACTTC. This codes for CASSWGLAPTYEQYF.